The 5 T cell receptor beta chains below were found in one sample sequenced in a study of beta chain features in type 1 diabetes. The sequenced template was cDNA made from the entire isolated RNA. Generated by immunoSEQ multiplex PCR, the TCRdb table keeps only in-frame clones and is missing some. The sample shows about 370,000 clones, 8% to 10% of them seen only once. Study findings and constraints: There was a moderate but significant shortening of TCRB CDR3s in all four CD4+ subsets of Type 1 diabetes patients.

No antigen has been assigned to these receptors. The specimen sequenced was central memory CD4+ T cells from blood. These receptors all come from a man aged 25-45 years with type 1 diabetes.

This clone has a count of ten or more. The chain combines TRBV7-3 with TRBJ2-6; D could derive from TRBD1 or TRBD2 (5 bases each). Germline V gene sequence: CDR1 SGHTA, CDR2 FQGTGA. V shed 5 bases and J shed 0 bases, with 17 bases lying between them. This CDR3 is 18 amino acids long. The CDR3 spells CASSVTGDLSSGANVLTF. The DNA for the CDR3 is TGTGCCAGCAGCGTTACCGGGGACCTCAGCTCTGGGGCCAACGTCCTGACTTTC.

The sample holds many counts of this clone. The chain recombines TRBV28 with TRBJ2-1; 8 nucleotides line up with TRBD2. V was clipped by 6 bases and J by 0 bases; unmatched bases: 4. Germline V gene lookup returns CDR1 MDHEN and CDR2 SYDVKM. This CDR3 spans 15 amino acids. CDR3 sequence (DNA): TGTGCCAGCAGCGGGGCGGGAGGCTCCTACAATGAGCAGTTCTTC. Its translation: CASSGAGGSYNEQFF.

This clone has a handful of counts. V usage is TRBV11-3 and J usage is TRBJ2-3; weak D call: TRBD2 (6 bases). The V end lost 5 bases, the J end lost 6 bases, and 9 bases lay between the germline ends. Germline CDR1 and CDR2: SGHNT and YENEEA. CDR3 length: 12 residues. This CDR3 is CASSRLADTQYF. Written as DNA, the CDR3 is TGTGCCAGCAGCCGCCTAGCGGATACGCAGTATTTT.

The chain is built from TRBV2 and TRBJ2-3; TRBD1 might be the D (7 bases). Trimming removed 7 bases at V and 0 bases at J, with 17 bases between. CDR3 size: 16 residues. Per germline, CDR1 SNHLY and CDR2 FYNNEI. The CDR3 reads CASTRSGGTSTDTQYF. The CDR3 nucleotides are TGTGCCAGCACTAGATCAGGGGGGACTAGCACAGATACGCAGTATTTT.

In its sample, this clone was seen a few times. This sequence joins TRBV5-1 and TRBJ1-6; 7 bases line up with TRBD1. Germline loops: CDR1 SGHRS, CDR2 YFSETQ. The CDR3 totals 13 residues. J lost 7 bases, V lost 8 bases, and 6 bases had no gene match. The CDR3 DNA sequence: TGCGCCAGTACCGGGACAGAGAATTCACCCCTCCACTTT. Protein sequence: CASTGTENSPLHF.